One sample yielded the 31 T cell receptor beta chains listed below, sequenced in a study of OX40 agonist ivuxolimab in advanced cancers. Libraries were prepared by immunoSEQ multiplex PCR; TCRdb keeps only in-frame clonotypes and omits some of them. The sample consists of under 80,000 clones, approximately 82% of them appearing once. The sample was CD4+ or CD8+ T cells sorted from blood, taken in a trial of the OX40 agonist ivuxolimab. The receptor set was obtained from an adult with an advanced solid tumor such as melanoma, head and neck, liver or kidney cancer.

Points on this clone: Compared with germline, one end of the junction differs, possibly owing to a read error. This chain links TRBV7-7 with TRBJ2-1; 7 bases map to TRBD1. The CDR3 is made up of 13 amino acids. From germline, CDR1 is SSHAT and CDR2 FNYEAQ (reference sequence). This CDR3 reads CASSLGQDNEQFF. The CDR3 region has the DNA TGTGCTAGCAGCCTAGGACAGGACAATGAGCAGTTCTTC.

The CDR3 loop is CASSLGKDRINEKLFF. CDR3 coding DNA: TGTGCCAGCAGCTTGGGGAAAGACAGGATTAATGAAAAACTGTTTTTT. The J gene is TRBJ1-4, the V gene TRBV5-8; a possible D gene is TRBD1 (6 bases). Trimming stripped 0 bases from V and 4 bases from J, with 13 bases between. The V gene's germline CDR1 is SGHTS and CDR2 YDEGEE. CDR3 length equals 16 residues.

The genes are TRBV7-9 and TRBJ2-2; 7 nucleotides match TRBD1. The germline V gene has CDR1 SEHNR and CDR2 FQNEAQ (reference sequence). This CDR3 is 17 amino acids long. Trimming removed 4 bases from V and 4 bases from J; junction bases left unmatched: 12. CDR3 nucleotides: TGTGCCAGCAGCTCGTCCCGGGACAGTGTGAGCACCGGGGAGCTGTTTTTT. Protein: CASSSSRDSVSTGELFF.

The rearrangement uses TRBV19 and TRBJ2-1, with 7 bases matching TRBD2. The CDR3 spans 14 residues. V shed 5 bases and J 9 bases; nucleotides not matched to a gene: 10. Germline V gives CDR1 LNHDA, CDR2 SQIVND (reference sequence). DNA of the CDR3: TGTGCCAGTAGTTTCCTAGCGGAGTTTGGTGAGCAGTTCTTC. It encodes CASSFLAEFGEQFF.

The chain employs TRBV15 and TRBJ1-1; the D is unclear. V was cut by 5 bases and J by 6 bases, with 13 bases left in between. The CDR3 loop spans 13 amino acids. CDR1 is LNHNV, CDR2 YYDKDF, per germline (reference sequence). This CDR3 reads CATSSQADSEAFF. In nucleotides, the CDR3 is TGTGCCACCAGCTCCCAAGCGGACTCTGAAGCTTTCTTT. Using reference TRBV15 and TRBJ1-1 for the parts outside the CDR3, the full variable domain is DAMVIQNPRYQVTQFGKPVTLSCSQTLNHNVMYWYQQKSSQAPKLLFHYYDKDFNNEADTPDNFQSRRPNTSFCFLDIRSPGLGDTAMYLCATSSQADSEAFFGQGTRLTVV.

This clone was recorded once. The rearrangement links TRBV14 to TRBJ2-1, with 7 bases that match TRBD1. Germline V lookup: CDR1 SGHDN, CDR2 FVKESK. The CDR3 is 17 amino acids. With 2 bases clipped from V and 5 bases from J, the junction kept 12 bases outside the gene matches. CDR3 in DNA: TGTGCCAGCAGCCAACCTAGGGGGCAAACTACCAACAATGAGCAGTTCTTC. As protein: CASSQPRGQTTNNEQFF.

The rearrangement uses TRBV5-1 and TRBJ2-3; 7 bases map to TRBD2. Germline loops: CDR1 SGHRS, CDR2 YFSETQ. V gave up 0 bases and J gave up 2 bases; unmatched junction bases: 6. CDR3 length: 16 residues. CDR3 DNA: TGCGCCAGCAGCTTGGGGTTAGCGGGTTACACAGATACGCAGTATTTT. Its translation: CASSLGLAGYTDTQYF. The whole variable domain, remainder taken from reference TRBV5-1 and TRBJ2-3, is KAGVTQTPRYLIKTRGQQVTLSCSPISGHRSVSWYQQTPGQGLQFLFEYFSETQRNKGNFPGRFSGRQFSNSRSEMNVSTLELGDSALYLCASSLGLAGYTDTQYFGPGTRLTVL.

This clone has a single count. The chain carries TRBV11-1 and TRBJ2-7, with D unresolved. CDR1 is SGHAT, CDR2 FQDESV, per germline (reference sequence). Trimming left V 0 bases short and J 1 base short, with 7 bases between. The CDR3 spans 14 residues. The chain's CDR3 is CASSLAGHSYEQYF. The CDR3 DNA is TGTGCCAGCAGCTTAGCCGGCCATTCCTACGAGCAGTACTTC. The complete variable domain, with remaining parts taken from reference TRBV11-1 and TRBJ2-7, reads EAEVAQSPRYKITEKSQAVAFWCDPISGHATLYWYRQILGQGPELLVQFQDESVVDDSQLPKDRFSAERLKGVDSTLKIQPAELGDSAMYLCASSLAGHSYEQYFGPGTRLTVT.

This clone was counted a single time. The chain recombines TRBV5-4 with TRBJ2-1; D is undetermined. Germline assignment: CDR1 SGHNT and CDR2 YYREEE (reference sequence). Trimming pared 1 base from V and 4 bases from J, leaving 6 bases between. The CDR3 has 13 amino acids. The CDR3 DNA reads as TGTGCCAGCAGCTTGTGGGTATACAATGAGCAGTTCTTC. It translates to CASSLWVYNEQFF.

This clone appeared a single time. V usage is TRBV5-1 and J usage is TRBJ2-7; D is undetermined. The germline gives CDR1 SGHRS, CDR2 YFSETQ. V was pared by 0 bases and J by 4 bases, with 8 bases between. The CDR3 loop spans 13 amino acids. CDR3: CASSLGGHYEQYF. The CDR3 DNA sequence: TGCGCCAGCAGCTTGGGGGGTCATTACGAGCAGTACTTC.

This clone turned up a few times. The CDR3 DNA is TGTGCCAGCAGTTTATTTGGTGAAAAACTGTTTTTT. It encodes CASSLFGEKLFF. The chain couples TRBV27 to TRBJ1-4; the D is unclear. The CDR3 consists of 12 residues. The V gene lost 1 base and the J gene lost 7 bases, with 4 bases spanning the gap. CDR1 is MNHEY and CDR2 is SMNVEV in the germline V gene (reference sequence).

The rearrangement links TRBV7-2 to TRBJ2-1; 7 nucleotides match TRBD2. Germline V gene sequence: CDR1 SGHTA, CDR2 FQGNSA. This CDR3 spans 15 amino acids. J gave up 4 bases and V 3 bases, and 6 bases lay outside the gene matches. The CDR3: CASSFGGTTYNEQFF. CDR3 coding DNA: TGTGCCAGCAGCTTCGGTGGGACTACGTACAATGAGCAGTTCTTC.

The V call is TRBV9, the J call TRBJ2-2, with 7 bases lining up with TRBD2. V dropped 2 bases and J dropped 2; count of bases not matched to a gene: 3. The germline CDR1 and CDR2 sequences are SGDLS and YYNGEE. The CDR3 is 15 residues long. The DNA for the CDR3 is TGTGCCAGCAGCGTCGGGACTATCAACACCGGGGAGCTGTTTTTT. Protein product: CASSVGTINTGELFF.

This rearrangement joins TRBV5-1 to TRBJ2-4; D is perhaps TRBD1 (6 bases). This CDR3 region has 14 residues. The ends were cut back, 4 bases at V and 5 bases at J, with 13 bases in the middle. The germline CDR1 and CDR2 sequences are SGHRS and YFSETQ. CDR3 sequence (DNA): TGCGCCAGCAGCCCGGACGGACAGCAAAACATTCAGTACTTC. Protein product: CASSPDGQQNIQYF.

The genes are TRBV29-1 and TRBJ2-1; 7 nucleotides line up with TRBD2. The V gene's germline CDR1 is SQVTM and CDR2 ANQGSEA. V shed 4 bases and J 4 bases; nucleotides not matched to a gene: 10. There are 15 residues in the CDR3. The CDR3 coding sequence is TGCAGCGTTGGCCCTAGCGGAACTGTTTACAATGAGCAGTTCTTC. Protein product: CSVGPSGTVYNEQFF.

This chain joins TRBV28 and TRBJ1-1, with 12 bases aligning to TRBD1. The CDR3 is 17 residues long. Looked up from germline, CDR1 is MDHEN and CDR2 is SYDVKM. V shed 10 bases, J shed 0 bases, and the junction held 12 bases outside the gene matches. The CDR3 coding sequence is TGTGCCACTAAGAGGGGGACAGGGGGCGATCTGAACACTGAAGCTTTCTTT. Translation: CATKRGTGGDLNTEAFF.

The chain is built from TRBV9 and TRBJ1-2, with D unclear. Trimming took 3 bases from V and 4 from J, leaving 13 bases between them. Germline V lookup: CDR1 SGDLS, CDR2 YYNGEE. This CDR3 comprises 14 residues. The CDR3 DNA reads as TGTGCCAGCAGCGGCATAGGAGTAACCTATGGCTACACCTTC. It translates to CASSGIGVTYGYTF.

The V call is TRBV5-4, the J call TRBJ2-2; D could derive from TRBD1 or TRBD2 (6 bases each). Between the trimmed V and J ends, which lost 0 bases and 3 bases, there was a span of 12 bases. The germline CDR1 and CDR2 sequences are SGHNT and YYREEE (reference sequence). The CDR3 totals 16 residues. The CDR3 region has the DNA TGTGCCAGCAGCTTGGCCGGGGGCGTCTACACCGGGGAGCTGTTTTTT. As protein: CASSLAGGVYTGELFF.

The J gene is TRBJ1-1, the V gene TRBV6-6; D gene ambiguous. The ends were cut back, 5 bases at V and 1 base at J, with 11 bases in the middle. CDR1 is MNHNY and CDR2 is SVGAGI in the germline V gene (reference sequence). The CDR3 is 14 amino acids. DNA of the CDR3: TGTGCCAGCAGTCCTATGGGAGGGAACACTGAAGCTTTCTTT. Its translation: CASSPMGGNTEAFF.

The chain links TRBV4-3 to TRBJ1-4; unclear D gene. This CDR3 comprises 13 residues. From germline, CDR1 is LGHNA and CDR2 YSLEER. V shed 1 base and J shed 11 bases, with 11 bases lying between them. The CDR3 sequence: CASSQARPNKLFF. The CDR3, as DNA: TGCGCCAGCAGCCAAGCCAGACCAAATAAACTGTTTTTT.

The DNA of the CDR3 is TGCAGCGTCCAACAGGGCACAGATACGCAGTATTTT. Its translation: CSVQQGTDTQYF. V usage is TRBV29-1 and J usage is TRBJ2-3; D is perhaps TRBD1 (5 bases). The CDR3 contains 12 residues. Germline CDR1 SQVTM, CDR2 ANQGSEA. Trimming removed 6 bases at V and 1 base at J, with 8 bases between.

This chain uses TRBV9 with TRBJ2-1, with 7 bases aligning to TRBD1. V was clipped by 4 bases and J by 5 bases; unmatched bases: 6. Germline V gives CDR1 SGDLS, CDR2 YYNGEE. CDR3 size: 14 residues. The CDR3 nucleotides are TGTGCCAGCAGCCAGACAGGGTCCCACAATGAGCAGTTCTTC. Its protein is CASSQTGSHNEQFF. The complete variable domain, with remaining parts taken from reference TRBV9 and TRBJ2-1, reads DSGVTQTPKHLITATGQRVTLRCSPRSGDLSVYWYQQSLDQGLQFLIQYYNGEERAKGNILERFSAQQFPDLHSELNLSSLELGDSALYFCASSQTGSHNEQFFGPGTRLTVL.

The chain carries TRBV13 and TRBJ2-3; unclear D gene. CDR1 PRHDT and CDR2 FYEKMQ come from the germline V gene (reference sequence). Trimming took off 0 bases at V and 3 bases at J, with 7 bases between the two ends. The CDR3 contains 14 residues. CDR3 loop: CASSLGLRTDTQYF. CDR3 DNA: TGTGCCAGCAGCTTAGGCCTAAGAACAGATACGCAGTATTTT.

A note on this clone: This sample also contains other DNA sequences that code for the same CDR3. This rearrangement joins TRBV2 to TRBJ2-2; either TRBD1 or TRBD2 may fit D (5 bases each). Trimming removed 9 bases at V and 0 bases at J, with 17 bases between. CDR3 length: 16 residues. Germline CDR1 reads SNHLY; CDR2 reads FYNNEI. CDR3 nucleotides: TGTGCCAGTAGCATCGACAGCGGAACGAACACCGGGGAGCTGTTTTTT. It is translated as CASSIDSGTNTGELFF. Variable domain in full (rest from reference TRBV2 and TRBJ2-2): EPEVTQTPSHQVTQMGQEVILRCVPISNHLYFYWYRQILGQKVEFLVSFYNNEISEKSEIFDDQFSVERPDGSNFTLKIRSTKLEDSAMYFCASSIDSGTNTGELFFGEGSRLTVL.

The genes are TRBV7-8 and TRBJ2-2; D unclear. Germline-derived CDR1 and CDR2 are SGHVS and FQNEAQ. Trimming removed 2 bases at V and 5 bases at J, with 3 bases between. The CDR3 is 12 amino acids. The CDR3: CASSLYTGELFF. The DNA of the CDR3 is TGTGCCAGCAGCTTATATACCGGGGAGCTGTTTTTT.

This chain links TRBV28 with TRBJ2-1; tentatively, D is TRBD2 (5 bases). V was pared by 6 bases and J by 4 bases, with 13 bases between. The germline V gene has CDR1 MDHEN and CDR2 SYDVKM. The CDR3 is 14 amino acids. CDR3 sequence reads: CASREGVGYNEQFF. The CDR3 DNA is TGTGCCAGCAGAGAGGGAGTGGGGTACAATGAGCAGTTCTTC.

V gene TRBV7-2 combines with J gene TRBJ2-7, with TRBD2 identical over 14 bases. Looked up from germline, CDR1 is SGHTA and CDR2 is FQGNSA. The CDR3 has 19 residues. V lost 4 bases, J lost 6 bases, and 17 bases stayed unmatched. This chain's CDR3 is CASSSSGTSGRTYQREQYF. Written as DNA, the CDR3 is TGTGCCAGCAGCTCGTCAGGGACTAGCGGGAGAACCTACCAACGCGAGCAGTACTTC.

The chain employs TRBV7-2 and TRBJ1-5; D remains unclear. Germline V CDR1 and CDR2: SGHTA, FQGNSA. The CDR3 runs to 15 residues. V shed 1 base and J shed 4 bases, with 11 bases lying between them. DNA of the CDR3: TGTGCCAGCAGCTTAGGGGCCCCGGGAAATCAGCCCCAGCATTTT. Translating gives CASSLGAPGNQPQHF.

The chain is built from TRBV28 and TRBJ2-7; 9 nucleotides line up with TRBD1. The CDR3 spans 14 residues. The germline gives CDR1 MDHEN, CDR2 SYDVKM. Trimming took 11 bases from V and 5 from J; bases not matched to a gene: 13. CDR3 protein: CAGGPGTGLNEQYF. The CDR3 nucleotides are TGTGCCGGGGGACCAGGGACAGGGCTCAACGAGCAGTACTTC.

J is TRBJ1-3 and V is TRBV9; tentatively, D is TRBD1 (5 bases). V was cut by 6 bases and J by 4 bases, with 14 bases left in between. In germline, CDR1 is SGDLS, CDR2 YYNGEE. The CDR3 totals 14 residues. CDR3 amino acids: CASTPGGDGNTIYF. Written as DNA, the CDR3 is TGTGCCAGCACACCGGGGGGGGACGGAAACACCATATATTTT.

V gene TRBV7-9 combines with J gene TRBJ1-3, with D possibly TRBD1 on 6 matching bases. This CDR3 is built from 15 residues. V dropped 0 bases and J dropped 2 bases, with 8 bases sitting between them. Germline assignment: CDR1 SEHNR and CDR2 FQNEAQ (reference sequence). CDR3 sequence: CASSLADRPGNTIYF. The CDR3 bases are TGTGCCAGCAGCTTAGCGGACAGACCTGGAAACACCATATATTTT.